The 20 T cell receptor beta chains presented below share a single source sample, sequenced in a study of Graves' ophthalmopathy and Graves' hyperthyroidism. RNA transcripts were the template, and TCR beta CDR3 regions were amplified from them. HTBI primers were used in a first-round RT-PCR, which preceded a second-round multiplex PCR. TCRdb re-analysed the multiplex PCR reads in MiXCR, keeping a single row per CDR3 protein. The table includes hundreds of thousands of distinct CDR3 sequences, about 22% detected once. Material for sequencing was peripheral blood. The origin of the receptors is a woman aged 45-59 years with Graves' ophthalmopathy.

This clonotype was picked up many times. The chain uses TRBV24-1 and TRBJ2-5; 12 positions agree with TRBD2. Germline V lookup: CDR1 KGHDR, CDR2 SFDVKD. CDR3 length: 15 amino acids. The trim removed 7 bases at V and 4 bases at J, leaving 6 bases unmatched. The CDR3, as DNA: TGTGCCACCAGCTCTAGCGGGAGGGCCGCAGAGACCCAGTACTTC. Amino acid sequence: CATSSSGRAAETQYF.

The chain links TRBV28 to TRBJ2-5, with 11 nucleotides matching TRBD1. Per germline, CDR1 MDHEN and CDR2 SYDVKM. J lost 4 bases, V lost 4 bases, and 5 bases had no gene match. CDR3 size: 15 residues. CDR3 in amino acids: CASSSSGTGGETQYF. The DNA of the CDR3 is TGTGCCAGCAGTTCCTCCGGGACAGGGGGAGAGACCCAGTACTTC. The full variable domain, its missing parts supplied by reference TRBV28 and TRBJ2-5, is DVKVTQSSRYLVKRTGEKVFLECVQDMDHENMFWYRQDPGLGLRLIYFSYDVKMKEKGDIPEGYSVSREKKERFSLILESASTNQTSMYLCASSSSGTGGETQYFGPGTRLLVL.

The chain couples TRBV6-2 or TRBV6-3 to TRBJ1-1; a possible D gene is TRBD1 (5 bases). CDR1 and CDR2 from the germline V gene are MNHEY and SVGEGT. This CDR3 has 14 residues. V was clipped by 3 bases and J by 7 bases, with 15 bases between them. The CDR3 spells CASSYQGLGSEAFF. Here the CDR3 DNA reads TGTGCCAGCAGTTATCAGGGATTAGGGAGTGAAGCTTTCTTT.

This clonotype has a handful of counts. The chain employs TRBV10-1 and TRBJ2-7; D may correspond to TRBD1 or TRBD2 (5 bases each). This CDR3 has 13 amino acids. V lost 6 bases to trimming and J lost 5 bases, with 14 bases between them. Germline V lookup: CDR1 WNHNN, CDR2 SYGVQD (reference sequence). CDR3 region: CASSPGPSNEQYF. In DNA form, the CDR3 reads TGCGCCAGCAGCCCGGGGCCTAGCAACGAGCAGTACTTC.

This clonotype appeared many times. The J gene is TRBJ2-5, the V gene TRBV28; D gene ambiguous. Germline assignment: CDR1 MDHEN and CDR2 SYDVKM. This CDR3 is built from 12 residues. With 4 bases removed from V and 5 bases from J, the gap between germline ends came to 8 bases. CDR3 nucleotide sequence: TGTGCCAGCAGTTCCCTAAGGGAGACCCAGTACTTC. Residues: CASSSLRETQYF.

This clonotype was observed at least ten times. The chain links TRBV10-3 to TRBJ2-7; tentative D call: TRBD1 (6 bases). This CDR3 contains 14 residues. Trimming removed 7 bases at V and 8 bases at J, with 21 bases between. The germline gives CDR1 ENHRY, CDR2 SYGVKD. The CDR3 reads CAINVDGSRDKQYF. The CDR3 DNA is TGTGCCATCAACGTTGACGGTTCTAGGGACAAGCAGTACTTC.

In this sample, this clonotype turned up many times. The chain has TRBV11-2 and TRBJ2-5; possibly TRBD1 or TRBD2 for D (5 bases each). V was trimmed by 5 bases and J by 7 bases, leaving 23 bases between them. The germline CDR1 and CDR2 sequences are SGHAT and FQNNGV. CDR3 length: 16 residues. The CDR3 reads CASSRPGQGDGGTQYF. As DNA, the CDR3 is TGTGCCAGCAGCCGTCCGGGGCAGGGTGATGGTGGGACCCAGTACTTC.

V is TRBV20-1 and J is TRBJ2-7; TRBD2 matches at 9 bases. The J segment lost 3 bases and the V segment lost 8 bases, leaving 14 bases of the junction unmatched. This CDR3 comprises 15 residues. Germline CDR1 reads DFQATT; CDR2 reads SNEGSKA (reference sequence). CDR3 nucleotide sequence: TGCAGTACACCCGTTGCGGGCGGGGGGGGCTACGAGCAGTACTTC. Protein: CSTPVAGGGGYEQYF.

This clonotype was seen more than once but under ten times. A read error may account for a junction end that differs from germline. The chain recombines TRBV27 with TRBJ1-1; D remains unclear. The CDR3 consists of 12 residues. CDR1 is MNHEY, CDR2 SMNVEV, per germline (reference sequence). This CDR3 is CAGSLGGTEAFF. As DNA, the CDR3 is TGTGCCGGCAGTTTGGGCGGGACTGAAGCTTTCTTT.

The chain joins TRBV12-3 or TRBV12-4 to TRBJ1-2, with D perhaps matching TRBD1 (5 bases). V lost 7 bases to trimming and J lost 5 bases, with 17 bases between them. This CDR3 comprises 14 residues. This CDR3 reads CASTALGTGYGYTF. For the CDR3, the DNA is TGTGCCAGCACTGCGTTGGGGACGGGATATGGCTACACCTTC.

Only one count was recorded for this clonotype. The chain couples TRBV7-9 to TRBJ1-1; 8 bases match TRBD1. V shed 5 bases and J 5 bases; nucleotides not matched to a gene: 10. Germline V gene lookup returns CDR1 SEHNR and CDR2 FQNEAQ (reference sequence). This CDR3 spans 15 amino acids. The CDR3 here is CASSPPTGVETEAFF. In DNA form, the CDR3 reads TGTGCCAGCAGCCCACCGACAGGGGTGGAGACTGAAGCTTTCTTT.

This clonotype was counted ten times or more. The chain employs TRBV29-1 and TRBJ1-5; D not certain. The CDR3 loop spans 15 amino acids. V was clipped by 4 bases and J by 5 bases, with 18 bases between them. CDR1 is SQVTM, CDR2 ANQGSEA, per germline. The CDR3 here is CSVGGDGSRDQPQHF. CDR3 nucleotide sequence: TGCAGCGTTGGGGGTGACGGCAGCAGAGATCAGCCCCAGCATTTT.

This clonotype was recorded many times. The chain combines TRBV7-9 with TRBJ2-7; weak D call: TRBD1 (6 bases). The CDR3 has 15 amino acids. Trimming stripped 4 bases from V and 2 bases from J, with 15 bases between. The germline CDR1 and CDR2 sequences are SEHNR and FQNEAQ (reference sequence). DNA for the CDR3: TGTGCCAGCAGCTCTCCCGGGACAACAACCTACGAGCAGTACTTC. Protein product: CASSSPGTTTYEQYF.

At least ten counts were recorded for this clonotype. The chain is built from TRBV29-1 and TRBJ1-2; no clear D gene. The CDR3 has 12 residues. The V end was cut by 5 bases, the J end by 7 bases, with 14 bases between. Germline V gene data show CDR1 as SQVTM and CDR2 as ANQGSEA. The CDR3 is CSVPGGGFGYTF. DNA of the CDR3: TGCAGCGTTCCTGGCGGTGGATTTGGCTACACCTTC.

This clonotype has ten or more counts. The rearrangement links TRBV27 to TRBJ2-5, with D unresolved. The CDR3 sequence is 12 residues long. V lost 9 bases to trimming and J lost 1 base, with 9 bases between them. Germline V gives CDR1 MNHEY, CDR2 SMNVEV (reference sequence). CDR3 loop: CASRTIQETQYF. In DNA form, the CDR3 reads TGTGCCAGTAGGACGATCCAAGAGACCCAGTACTTC.

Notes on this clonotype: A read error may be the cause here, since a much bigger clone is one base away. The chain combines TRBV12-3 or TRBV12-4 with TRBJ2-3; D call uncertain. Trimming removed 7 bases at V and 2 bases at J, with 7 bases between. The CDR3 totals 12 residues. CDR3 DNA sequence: TGTGCCAGCACCGCGGTCACAGATACGCAGTATTTT. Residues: CASTAVTDTQYF.

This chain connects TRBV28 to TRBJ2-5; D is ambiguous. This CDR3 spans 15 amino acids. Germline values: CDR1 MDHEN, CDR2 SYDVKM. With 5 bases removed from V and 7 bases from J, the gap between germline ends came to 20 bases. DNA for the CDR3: TGTGCCAGCAGTCTCCGACGGTCTGGCGCTGGGACCCAGTACTTC. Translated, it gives CASSLRRSGAGTQYF.

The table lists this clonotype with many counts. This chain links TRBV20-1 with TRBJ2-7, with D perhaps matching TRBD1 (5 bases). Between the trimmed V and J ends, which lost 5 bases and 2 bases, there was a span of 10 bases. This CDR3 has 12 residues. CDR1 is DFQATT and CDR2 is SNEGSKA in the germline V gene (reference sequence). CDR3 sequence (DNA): TGCAGTGCTCAGGGTACGGCCTACGAGCAGTACTTC. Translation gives CSAQGTAYEQYF.

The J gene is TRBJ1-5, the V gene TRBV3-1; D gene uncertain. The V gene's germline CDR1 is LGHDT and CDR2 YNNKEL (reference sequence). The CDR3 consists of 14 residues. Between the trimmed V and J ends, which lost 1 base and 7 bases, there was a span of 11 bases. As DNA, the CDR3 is TGTGCCAGCAGCCAAGTCAAGGGTCGACAGCCCCAGCATTTT. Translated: CASSQVKGRQPQHF.

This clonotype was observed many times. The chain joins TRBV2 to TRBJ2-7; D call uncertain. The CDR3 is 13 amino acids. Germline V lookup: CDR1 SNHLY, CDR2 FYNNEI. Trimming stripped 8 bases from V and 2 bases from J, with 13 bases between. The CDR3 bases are TGTGCCAGCGACCGGGCCCCAGCCTACGAGCAGTACTTC. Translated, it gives CASDRAPAYEQYF.